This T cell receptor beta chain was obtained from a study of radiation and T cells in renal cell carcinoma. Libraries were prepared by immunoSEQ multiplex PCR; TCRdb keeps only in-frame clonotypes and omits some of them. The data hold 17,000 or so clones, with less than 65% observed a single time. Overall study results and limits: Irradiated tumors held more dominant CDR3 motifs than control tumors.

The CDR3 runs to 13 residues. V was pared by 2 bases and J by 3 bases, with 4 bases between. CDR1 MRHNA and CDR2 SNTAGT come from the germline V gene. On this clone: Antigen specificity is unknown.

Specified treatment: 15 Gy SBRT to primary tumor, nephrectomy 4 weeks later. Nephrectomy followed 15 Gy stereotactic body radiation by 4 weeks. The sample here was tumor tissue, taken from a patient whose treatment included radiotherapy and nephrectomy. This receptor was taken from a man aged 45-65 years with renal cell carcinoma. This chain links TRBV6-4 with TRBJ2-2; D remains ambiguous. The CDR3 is CASSDRDTGELFF. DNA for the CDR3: TGTGCCAGCAGTGACCGGGACACCGGGGAGCTGTTTTTT.